The sequence of this TCR beta chain was determined in a study of low-dose radiotherapy and immunotherapy resistance in tumors. First-strand cDNA relied on TRAV- and TRBV-specific primers spanning alpha and beta chains. Using a constant-region primer together with a V-primer adapter, TCRs were subjected to roughly 20 PCR cycles of amplification. It was by in vitro transcription that isolated mRNA was amplified. MiXCR, run by TCRdb on the reads, gives a single entry per CDR3 protein. The data contain 64,000 or so distinct CDR3 sequences, roughly 30% of them seen just once; the ten biggest clones take up around 10%. Time point specified: before trial treatment. In the RACIN dose-escalation trial, donors got nivolumab plus ipilimumab with aspirin, cyclophosphamide and radiotherapy. This clonotype showed up many times. The CDR3 is 15 amino acids. The V end lost 0 bases, the J end lost 0 bases, and 8 bases lay between the germline ends. CDR1 is SGHRS, CDR2 YFSETQ, per germline.

The input for sequencing was PBMCs, taken before treatment. The chain couples TRBV5-1 to TRBJ2-3; D is perhaps TRBD2 (5 bases). The source of this sequence is a female donor with ovarian cancer. CDR3 coding DNA: TGCGCCAGCAGCTTGGGAGGGTTGAGCACAGATACGCAGTATTTT. Translated, it gives CASSLGGLSTDTQYF.